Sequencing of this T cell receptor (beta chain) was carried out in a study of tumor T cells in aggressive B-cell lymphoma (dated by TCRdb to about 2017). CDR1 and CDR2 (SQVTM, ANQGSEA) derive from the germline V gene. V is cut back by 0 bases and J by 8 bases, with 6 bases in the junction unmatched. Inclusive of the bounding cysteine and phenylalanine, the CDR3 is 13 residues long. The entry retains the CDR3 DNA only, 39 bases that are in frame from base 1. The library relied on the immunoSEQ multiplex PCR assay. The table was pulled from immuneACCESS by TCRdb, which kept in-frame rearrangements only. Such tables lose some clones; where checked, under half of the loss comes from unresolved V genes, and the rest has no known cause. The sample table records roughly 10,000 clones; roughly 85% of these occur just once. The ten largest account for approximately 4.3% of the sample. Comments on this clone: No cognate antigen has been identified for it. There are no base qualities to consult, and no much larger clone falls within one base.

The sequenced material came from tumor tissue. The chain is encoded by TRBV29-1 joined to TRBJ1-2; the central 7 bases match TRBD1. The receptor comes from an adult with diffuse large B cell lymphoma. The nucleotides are TGCAGCGTTGAAGAGGGGGGACAGCGGGGCTACACCTTC. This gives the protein CSVEEGGQRGYTF.